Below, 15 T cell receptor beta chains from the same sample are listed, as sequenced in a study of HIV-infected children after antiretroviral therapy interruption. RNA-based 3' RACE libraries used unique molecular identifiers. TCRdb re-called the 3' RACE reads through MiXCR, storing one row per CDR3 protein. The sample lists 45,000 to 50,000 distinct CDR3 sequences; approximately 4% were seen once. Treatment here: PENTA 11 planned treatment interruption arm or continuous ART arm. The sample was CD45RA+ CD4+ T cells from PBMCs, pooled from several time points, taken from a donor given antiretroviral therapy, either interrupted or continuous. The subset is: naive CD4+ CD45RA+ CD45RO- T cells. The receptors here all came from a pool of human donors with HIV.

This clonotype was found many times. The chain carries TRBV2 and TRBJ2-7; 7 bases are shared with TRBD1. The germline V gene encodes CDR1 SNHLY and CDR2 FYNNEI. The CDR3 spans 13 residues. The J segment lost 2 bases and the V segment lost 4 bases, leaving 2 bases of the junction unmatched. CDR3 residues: CASSVQGTYEQYF. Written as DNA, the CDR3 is TGTGCCAGCAGTGTACAGGGGACCTACGAGCAGTACTTC.

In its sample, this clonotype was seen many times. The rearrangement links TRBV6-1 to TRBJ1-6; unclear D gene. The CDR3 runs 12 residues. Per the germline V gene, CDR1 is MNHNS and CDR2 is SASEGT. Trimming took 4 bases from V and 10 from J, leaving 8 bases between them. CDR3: CASSGWESPLHF. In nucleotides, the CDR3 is TGTGCCAGCAGTGGGTGGGAATCACCCCTCCACTTT.

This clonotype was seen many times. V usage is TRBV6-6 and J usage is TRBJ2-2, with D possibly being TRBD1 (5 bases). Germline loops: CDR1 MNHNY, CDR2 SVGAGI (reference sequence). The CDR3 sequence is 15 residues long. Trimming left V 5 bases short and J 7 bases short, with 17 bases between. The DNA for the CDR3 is TGTGCCAGCAGTGGGGCGTCCCCAAGATACGGGGAGCTGTTTTTT. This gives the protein CASSGASPRYGELFF.

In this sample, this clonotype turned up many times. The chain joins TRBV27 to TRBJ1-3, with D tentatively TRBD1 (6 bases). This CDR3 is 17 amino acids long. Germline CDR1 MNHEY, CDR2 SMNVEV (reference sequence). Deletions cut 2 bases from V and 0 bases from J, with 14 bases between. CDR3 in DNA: TGTGCCAGCAGTTTAAAGCCAGGGGCACTCTCTGGAAACACCATATATTTT. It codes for CASSLKPGALSGNTIYF.

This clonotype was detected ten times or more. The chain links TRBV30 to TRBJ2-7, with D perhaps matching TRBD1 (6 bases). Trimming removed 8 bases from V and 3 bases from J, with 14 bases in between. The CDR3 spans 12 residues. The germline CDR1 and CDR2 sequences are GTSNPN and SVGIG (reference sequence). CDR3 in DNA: TGTGCCGGAAGGACAGCGAACTACGAGCAGTACTTC. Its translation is CAGRTANYEQYF.

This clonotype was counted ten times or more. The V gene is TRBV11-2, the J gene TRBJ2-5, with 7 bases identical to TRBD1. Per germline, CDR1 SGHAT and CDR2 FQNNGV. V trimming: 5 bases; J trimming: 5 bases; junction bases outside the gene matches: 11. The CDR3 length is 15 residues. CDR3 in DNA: TGTGCCAGCAGCGAGGGACAGTACCACGGGGAGACCCAGTACTTC. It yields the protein CASSEGQYHGETQYF.

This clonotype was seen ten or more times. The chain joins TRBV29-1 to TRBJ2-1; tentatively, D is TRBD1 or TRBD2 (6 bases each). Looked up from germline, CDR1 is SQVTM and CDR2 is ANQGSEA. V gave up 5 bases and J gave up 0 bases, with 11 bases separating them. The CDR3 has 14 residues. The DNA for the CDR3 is TGCAGCGTTCAAGGGGGGCTCTCCTACAATGAGCAGTTCTTC. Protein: CSVQGGLSYNEQFF.

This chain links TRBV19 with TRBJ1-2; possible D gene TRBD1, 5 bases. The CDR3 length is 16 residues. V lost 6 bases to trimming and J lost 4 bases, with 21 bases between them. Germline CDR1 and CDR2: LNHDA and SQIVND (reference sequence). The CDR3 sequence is CASSSFGTKFSYGYTF. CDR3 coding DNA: TGTGCCAGTAGCTCCTTCGGGACTAAATTCTCCTATGGCTACACCTTC.

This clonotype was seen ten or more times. The CDR3 loop reads CATRRQGGTEAFF. The CDR3 DNA follows: TGTGCCACCAGAAGACAGGGGGGGACTGAAGCTTTCTTT. The rearrangement joins TRBV24-1 to TRBJ1-1; 9 bases are shared with TRBD1. V was pared by 7 bases and J by 5 bases, with 4 bases of the junction left unmatched. Looked up from germline, CDR1 is KGHDR and CDR2 is SFDVKD. The CDR3 has 13 amino acids.

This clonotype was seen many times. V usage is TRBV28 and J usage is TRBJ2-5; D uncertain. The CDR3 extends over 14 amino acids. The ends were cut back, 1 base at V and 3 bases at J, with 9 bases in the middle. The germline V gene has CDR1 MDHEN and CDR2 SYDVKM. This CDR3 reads CASSLLGLKETQYF. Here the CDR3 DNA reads TGTGCCAGCAGTTTATTAGGTCTGAAAGAGACCCAGTACTTC.

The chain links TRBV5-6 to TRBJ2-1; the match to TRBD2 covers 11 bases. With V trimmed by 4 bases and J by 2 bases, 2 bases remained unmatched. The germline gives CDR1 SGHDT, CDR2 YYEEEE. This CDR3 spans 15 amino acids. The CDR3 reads CASSISGRAYNEQFF. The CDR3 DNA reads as TGTGCCAGCAGCATTAGCGGGAGGGCCTACAATGAGCAGTTCTTC.

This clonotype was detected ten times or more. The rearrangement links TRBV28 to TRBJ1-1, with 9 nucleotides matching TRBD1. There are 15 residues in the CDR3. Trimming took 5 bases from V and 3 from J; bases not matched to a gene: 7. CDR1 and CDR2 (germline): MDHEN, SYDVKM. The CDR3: CASSPPDRGYTEAFF. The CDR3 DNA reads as TGTGCCAGCAGTCCCCCGGACAGGGGATACACTGAAGCTTTCTTT. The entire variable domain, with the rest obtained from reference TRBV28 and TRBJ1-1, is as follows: DVKVTQSSRYLVKRTGEKVFLECVQDMDHENMFWYRQDPGLGLRLIYFSYDVKMKEKGDIPEGYSVSREKKERFSLILESASTNQTSMYLCASSPPDRGYTEAFFGQGTRLTVV.

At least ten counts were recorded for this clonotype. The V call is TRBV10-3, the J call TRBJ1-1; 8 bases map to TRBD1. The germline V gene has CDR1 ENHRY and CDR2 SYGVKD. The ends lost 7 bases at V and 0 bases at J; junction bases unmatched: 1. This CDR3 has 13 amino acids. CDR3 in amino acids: CAITTGVNTEAFF. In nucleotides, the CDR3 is TGTGCCATCACGACAGGGGTGAACACTGAAGCTTTCTTT.

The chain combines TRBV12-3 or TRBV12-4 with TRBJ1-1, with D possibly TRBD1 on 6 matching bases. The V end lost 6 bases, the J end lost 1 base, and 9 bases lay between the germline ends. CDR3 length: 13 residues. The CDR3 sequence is CASSRGGNTEAFF. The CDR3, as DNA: TGTGCCAGCAGCCGAGGGGGGAACACTGAAGCTTTCTTT.

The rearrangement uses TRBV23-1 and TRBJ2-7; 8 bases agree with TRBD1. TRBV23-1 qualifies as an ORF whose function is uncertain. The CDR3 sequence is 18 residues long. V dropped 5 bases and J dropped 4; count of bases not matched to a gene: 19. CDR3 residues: CASSFNPGQDRGTYEQYF. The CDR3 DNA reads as TGCGCCAGCAGTTTTAATCCGGGACAGGACCGGGGAACTTACGAGCAGTACTTC.